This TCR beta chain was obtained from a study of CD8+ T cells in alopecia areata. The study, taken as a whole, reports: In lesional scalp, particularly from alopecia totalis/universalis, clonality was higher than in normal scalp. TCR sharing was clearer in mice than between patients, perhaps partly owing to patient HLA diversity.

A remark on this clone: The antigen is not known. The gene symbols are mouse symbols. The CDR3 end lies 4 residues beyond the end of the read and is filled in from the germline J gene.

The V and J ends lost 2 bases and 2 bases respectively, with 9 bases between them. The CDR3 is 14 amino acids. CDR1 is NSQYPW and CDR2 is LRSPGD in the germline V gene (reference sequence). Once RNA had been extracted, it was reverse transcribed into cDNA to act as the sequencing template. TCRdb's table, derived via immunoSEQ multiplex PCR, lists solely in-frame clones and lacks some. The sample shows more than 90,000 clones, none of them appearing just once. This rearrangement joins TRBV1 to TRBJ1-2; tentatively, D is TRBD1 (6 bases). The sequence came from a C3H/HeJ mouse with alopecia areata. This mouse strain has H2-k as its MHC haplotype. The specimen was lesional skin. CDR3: CTCSAPTGNSDYTF. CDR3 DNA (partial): TGCACCTGCAGTGCACCCACAGGGAACTCC.